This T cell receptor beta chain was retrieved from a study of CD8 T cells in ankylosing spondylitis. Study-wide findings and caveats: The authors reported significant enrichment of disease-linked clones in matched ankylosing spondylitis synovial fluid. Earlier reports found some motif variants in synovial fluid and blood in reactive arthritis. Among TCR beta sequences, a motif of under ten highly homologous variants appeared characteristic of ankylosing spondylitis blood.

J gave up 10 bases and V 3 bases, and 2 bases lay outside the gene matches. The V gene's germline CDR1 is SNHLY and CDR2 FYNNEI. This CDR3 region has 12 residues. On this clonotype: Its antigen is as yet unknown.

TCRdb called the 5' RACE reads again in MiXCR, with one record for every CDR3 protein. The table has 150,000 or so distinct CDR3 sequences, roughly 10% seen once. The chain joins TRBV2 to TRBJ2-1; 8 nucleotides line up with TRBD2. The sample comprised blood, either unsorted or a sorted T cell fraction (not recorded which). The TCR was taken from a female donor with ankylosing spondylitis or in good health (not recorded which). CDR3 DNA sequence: TGTGCCAGCAGTGACGTAGCGGGAGAGCAGTTCTTC. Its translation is CASSDVAGEQFF.